These T cell receptor beta chains were read from a single sample in a study of T cell repertoires in cytomegalovirus infection. One entry per CDR3 protein, called by TCRdb with MiXCR from the reads. In the table there are 680,000 or so distinct CDR3 sequences, about 33% of which are singletons. No antigen has been identified for these receptors. Source: cultured PBMCs, taken from culture after CMV antigen stimulation. All receptors derive from a human donor in good health (CMV status not recorded). Some clones in this sample may be carry-over from other donors' samples. Both conserved end residues are part of each CDR3. A D gene is named only where the DNA matches it firmly. Clone size is stated in some rows and not others, as once, few, many or a class when expanded.

d_call	v_call	clone_size	j_call	cdr3_nt	cdr3_aa
NA	TRBV5-4	NA	TRBJ1-1	TGTGCCAGCAGCTTGGATCGTTTGGGTGAAGCTTTCTTT	CASSLDRLGEAFF
NA	TRBV7-9	few	TRBJ1-3	TGTGCCAGCAGCTTAAATGGGGCGGCTGCTGGAAACACCATATATTTT	CASSLNGAAAGNTIYF
NA	TRBV2	NA	TRBJ1-6	TGTGCCAGTTTCCCTGATAGCTCCTATAATTCACCCCTCCACTTT	CASFPDSSYNSPLHF
TRBD1	TRBV12-3/TRBV12-4	few	TRBJ1-2	TGTGCCAGCAGTTTTGGGACAGGGCTCGGCTATGGCTACACCTTC	CASSFGTGLGYGYTF
NA	TRBV12-3/TRBV12-4	NA	TRBJ1-2	TGTGCCAGCAGTTTATACAGGGCCAAGAGCTACACCTTC	CASSLYRAKSYTF
NA	TRBV4-1	NA	TRBJ1-2	TGCGCCAGCAGCCGCGGTCCGGGATATGGCTACACCTTC	CASSRGPGYGYTF
NA	TRBV7-9	many	TRBJ2-1	TGTGCCAGCAGTCTGATTGGGGTGGCCCCCAATGAGCAGTTCTTC	CASSLIGVAPNEQFF
NA	TRBV12-3/TRBV12-4	NA	TRBJ1-2	TGTGCCAGCAGGCGGGGGTTTAGCTATGGCTACACCTTC	CASRRGFSYGYTF
TRBD1	TRBV5-4	NA	TRBJ1-6	TGTGCCAGCAGCTTGGAGGCAGGGGGCAGGTCACCCCTCCACTTT	CASSLEAGGRSPLHF
NA	TRBV27	NA	TRBJ2-7	TGTGCCAGCAGTGTATCCTCTAGCTCCTACGAGCAGTACTTC	CASSVSSSSYEQYF
TRBD1	TRBV6-5	NA	TRBJ2-5	TGTGCCAGCAGTTACAACAGGGGCGAAGAGACCCAGTACTTC	CASSYNRGEETQYF
NA	TRBV7-8	few	TRBJ1-5	TGTGCCAGCAGCCCATACCTTGGGCAGCCCCAGCATTTT	CASSPYLGQPQHF
NA	TRBV24-1	NA	TRBJ2-6	TGTGCCACCAGTGACCCCCAACCTTCGGTGGCTGGGGCCAACGTCCTGACTTTC	CATSDPQPSVAGANVLTF
TRBD2	TRBV11-2	few	TRBJ2-1	TGTGCCAGCAGCATAACTAGCGGGAGGGCCTTTAGCAATGAGCAGTTCTTC	CASSITSGRAFSNEQFF